Listed below are T cell receptor beta chains from one sample, sequenced in a study of fetal regulatory T cell absence and autoimmunity. Generated by immunoSEQ multiplex PCR, the TCRdb table keeps only in-frame clones and is missing some. This table has around 100,000 clones, more than 70% appearing once. Sequencing used pancreas tissue. The receptor set was obtained from a male donor with IPEX syndrome. Each CDR3 is given with its conserved first and last residue. The D gene is left open where the match is weak. The size entry is marked missing in some rows and otherwise reads once, few, many or a size class.

cdr3_nt cdr3_aa v_call d_call j_call clone_size
TGTGCCAGCAGCTATGGGGTAAACCCGGGCACAGATACGCAGTATTTT CASSYGVNPGTDTQYF TRBV11-2 - TRBJ2-3 once
TGTGCCAGCAGCCCGGGGAGGGCCCCGAACACCGGGGAGCTGTTTTTT CASSPGRAPNTGELFF TRBV27 TRBD2 TRBJ2-2 once
TGTGCCAGCCTCCGACAGAACTATGGCTACACCTTC CASLRQNYGYTF TRBV2 - TRBJ1-2 -
TGTGCCAGCAGCGTGGGACAGGGGGCGGAAGGTGGCTACACCTTC CASSVGQGAEGGYTF TRBV7-2 TRBD1 TRBJ1-2 -
TGTGCCAGCAGCCGACTAGCGGGGTACAATGAGCAGTTCTTC CASSRLAGYNEQFF TRBV14 TRBD2 TRBJ2-1 -
TGTGCCAGCAGCCCGACTAGCGGGCTCTCCTACAATGAGCAGTTCTTC CASSPTSGLSYNEQFF TRBV13 TRBD2 TRBJ2-1 -
TGTGCCAGCAGCTCCCCCTTAACGACAGGGCCGGGAGACGAGCAGTACTTC CASSSPLTTGPGDEQYF TRBV11-2 - TRBJ2-7 -
TGTGCCAGCAGCATGACTGCCGCCTACGAGCAGTACTTC CASSMTAAYEQYF TRBV5-4 - TRBJ2-7 once
TGTGCCAGTAGTATAGGGTCCGAGCAGTACTTC CASSIGSEQYF TRBV19 - TRBJ2-7 -
TGTGCCAGCAGCGCCCCGGGACTTAGCTCCTACAATGAGCAGTTCTTC CASSAPGLSSYNEQFF TRBV13 - TRBJ2-1 -
TGTGCCTGGAGTGTAATACAAAATGGCTACACCTTC CAWSVIQNGYTF TRBV30 - TRBJ1-2 once
TGTGCCAGCAGCTTATACGGGGGGAGCTCCTACGAGCAGTACTTC CASSLYGGSSYEQYF TRBV11-3 TRBD2 TRBJ2-7 -
TGTGCCAGTAGTTCTGGGGGACAGGGGGGCTACACCTTC CASSSGGQGGYTF TRBV19 TRBD1 TRBJ1-2 -
TGTGCCCCCGTCCGGAGGACAGATACTAACTATGGCTACACCTTC CAPVRRTDTNYGYTF TRBV2 - TRBJ1-2 -
TGTGCCAGCAGTTTATCGGGGCAGGGGGCAGACGGCTACACCTTC CASSLSGQGADGYTF TRBV27 TRBD1 TRBJ1-2 -
TGTGCCAGCAGCTTACCGACAGGGGGGACTGAAGCTTTCTTT CASSLPTGGTEAFF TRBV13 TRBD1 TRBJ1-1 -
TGTGCCAGCAGCTTATGGGACAGCCGAACTGAAGCTTTCTTT CASSLWDSRTEAFF TRBV7-8 TRBD1 TRBJ1-1 -
TGTGCCTGGAGTCTGAGTGGGACAGGCCTGGGATACGAGCAGTACTTC CAWSLSGTGLGYEQYF TRBV30 TRBD1 TRBJ2-7 -